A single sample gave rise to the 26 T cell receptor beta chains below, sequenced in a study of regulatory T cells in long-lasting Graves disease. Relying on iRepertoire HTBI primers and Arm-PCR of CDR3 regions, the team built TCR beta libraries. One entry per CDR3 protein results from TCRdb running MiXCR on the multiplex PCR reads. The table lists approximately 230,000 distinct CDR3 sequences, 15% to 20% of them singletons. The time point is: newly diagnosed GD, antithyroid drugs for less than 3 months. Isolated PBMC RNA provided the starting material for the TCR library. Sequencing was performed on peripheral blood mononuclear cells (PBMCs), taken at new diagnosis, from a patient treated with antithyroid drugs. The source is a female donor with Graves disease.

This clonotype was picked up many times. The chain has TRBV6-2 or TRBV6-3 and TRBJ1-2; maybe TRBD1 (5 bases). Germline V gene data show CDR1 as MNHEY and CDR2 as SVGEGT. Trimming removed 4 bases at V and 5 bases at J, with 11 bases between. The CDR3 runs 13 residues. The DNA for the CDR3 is TGTGCCAGCAGTTGGGACGGAATGTATGGCTACACCTTC. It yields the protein CASSWDGMYGYTF.

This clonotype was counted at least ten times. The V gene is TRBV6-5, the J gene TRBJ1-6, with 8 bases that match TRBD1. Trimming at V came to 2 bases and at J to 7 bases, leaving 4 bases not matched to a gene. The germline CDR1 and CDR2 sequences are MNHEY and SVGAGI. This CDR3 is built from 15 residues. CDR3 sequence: CASSYDGQGNSPLHF. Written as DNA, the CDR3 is TGTGCCAGCAGTTACGACGGACAGGGCAATTCACCCCTCCACTTT.

The CDR3 spells CASSLRAGGLNEQFF. The CDR3 DNA reads as TGTGCCAGCAGCCTTCGGGCGGGAGGGCTCAATGAGCAGTTCTTC. The chain employs TRBV2 and TRBJ2-1, with 9 nucleotides matching TRBD2. The V segment lost 6 bases and the J segment 6 bases; nucleotides outside the gene matches: 9. CDR1 and CDR2 (germline): SNHLY, FYNNEI. The CDR3 contains 15 residues.

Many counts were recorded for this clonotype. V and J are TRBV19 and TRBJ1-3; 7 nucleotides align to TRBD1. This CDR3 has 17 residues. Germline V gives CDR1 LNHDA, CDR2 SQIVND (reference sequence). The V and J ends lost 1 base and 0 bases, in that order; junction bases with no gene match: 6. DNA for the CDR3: TGTGCCAGTAGTATAGGGACAGGTATCCTCTCTGGAAACACCATATATTTT. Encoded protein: CASSIGTGILSGNTIYF.

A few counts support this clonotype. Here the CDR3 reads CASSPTGHEQYF. The CDR3 region has the DNA TGTGCCAGCAGCCCTACTGGTCACGAGCAGTACTTC. The J gene is TRBJ2-7, the V gene TRBV5-6; D remains ambiguous. There are 12 residues in the CDR3. V was shortened by 4 bases and J by 5 bases, with 10 bases between the two germline ends. Per germline, CDR1 SGHDT and CDR2 YYEEEE.

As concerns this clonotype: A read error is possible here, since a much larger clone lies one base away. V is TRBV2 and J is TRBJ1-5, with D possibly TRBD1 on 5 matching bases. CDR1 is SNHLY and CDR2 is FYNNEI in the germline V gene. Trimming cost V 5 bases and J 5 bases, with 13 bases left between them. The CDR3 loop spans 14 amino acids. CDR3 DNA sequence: TGTGCCAGCAGTCGGCAGGGACTTCATCAGCCCCAGCATTTT. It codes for CASSRQGLHQPQHF. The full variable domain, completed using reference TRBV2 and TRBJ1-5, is EPEVTQTPSHQVTQMGQEVILRCVPISNHLYFYWYRQILGQKVEFLVSFYNNEISEKSEIFDDQFSVERPDGSNFTLKIRSTKLEDSAMYFCASSRQGLHQPQHFGDGTRLSIL.

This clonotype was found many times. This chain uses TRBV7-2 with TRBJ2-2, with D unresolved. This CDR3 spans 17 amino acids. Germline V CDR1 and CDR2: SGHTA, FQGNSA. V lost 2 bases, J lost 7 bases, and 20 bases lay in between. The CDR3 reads CASSLYPSASMIGELFF. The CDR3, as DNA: TGTGCCAGCAGCTTATACCCTTCGGCCTCGATGATCGGGGAGCTGTTTTTT.

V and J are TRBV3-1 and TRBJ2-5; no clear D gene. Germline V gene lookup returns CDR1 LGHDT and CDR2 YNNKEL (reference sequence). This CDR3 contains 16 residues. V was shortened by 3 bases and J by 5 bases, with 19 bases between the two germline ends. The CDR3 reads CASSQNLVLLGETQYF. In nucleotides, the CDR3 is TGTGCCAGCAGCCAGAATCTAGTCCTCCTCGGCGAGACCCAGTACTTC.

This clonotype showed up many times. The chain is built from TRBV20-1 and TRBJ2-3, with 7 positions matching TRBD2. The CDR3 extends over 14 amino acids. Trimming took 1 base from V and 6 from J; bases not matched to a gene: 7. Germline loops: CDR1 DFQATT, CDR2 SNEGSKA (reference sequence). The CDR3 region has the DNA TGCAGTGCTAGAGCTTTACTAGCGTCCGATACGCAGTATTTT. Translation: CSARALLASDTQYF.

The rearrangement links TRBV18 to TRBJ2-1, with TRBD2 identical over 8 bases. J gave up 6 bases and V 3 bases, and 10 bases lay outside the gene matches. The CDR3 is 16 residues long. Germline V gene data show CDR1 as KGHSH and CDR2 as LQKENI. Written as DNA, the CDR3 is TGTGCCAGCTCACCTACAGGACTAGCCGAGTTCAATGAGCAGTTCTTC. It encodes CASSPTGLAEFNEQFF.

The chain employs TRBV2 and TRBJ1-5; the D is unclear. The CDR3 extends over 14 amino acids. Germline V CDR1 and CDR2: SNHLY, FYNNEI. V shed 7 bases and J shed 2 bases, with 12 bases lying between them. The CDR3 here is CASMGWNGNQPQHF. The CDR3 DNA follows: TGTGCCAGCATGGGGTGGAATGGCAATCAGCCCCAGCATTTT. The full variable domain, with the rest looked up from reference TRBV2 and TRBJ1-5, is EPEVTQTPSHQVTQMGQEVILRCVPISNHLYFYWYRQILGQKVEFLVSFYNNEISEKSEIFDDQFSVERPDGSNFTLKIRSTKLEDSAMYFCASMGWNGNQPQHFGDGTRLSIL.

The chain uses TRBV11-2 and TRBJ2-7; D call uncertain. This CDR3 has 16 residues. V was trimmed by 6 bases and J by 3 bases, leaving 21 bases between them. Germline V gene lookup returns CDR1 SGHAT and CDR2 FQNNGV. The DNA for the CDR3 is TGTGCCAGCAGTTCTAGGCGAAGGACGGGCGACTACGAGCAGTACGTC. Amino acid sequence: CASSSRRRTGDYEQYV.

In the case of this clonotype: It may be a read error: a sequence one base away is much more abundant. The CDR3 is CASSLRGGYYGHTF. CDR3 in DNA: TGTGCCAGCAGTTTAAGAGGAGGGTACTATGGCCACACCTTC. This chain connects TRBV27 to TRBJ1-2; D remains ambiguous. Germline CDR1 reads MNHEY; CDR2 reads SMNVEV (reference sequence). The CDR3 extends over 14 amino acids.

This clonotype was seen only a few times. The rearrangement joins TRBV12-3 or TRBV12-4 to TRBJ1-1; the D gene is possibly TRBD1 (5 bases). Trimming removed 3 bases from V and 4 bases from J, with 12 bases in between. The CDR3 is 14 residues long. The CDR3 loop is CASSFSPGGTEAFF. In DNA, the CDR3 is TGTGCCAGCAGTTTTTCACCGGGGGGCACTGAAGCTTTCTTT.

The CDR3 sequence is CASSLLGLAGVGASYEQYF. The CDR3 bases are TGTGCCAGCAGTTTATTGGGACTAGCGGGAGTGGGGGCTTCCTACGAGCAGTACTTC. The chain employs TRBV12-3 or TRBV12-4 and TRBJ2-7; 14 bases agree with TRBD2. After removal of 2 bases from V and 1 base from J, the junction contained 10 bases not matched to a gene. The CDR3 length is 19 residues.

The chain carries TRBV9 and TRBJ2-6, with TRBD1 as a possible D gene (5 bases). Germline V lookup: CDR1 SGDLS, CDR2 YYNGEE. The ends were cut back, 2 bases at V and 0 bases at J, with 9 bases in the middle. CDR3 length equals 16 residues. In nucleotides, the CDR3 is TGTGCCAGCAGCGTGGGGCATTCCTCTGGGGCCAACGTCCTGACTTTC. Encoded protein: CASSVGHSSGANVLTF.

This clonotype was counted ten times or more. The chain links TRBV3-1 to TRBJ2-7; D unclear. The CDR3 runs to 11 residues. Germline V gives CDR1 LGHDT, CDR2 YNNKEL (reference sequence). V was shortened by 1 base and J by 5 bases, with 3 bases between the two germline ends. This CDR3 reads CASSQVHEQYF. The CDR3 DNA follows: TGTGCCAGCAGCCAAGTCCACGAGCAGTACTTC.

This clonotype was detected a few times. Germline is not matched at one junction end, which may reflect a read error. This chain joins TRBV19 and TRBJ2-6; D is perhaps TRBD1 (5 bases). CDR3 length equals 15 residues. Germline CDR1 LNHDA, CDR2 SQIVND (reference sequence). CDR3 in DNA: TGTGCCAGTAGTATTGGGAATCCTGGGGCCAACGTCCCGACTTTC. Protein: CASSIGNPGANVPTF.

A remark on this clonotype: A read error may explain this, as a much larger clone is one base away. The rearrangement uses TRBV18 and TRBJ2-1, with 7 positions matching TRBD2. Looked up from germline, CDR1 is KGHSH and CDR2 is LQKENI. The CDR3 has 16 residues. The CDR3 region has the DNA TGTGCCAGCTCACCAACCAGCGGGACCATCTACAATAAGCAGTTCTTC. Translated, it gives CASSPTSGTIYNKQFF.

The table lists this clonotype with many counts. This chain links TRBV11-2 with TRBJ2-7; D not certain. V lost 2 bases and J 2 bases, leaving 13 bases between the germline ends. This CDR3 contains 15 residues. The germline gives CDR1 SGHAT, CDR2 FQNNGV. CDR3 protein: CASSLITALAYEQYF. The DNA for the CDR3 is TGTGCCAGCAGCTTAATCACAGCTCTGGCCTACGAGCAGTACTTC.

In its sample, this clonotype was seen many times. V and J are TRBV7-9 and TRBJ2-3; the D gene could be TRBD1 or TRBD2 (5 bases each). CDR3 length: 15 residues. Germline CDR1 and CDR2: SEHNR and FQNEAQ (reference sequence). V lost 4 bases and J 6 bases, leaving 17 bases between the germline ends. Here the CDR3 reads CASSSGTPLLDTQYF. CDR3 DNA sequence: TGTGCCAGCAGCTCCGGGACCCCCTTACTGGATACGCAGTATTTT.

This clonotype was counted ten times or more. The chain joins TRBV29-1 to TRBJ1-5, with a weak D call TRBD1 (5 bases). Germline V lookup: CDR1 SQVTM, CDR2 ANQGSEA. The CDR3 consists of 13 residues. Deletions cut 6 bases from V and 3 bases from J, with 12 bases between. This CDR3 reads CSVAQGPNQPQHF. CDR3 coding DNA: TGCAGCGTCGCTCAGGGACCCAATCAGCCCCAGCATTTT.

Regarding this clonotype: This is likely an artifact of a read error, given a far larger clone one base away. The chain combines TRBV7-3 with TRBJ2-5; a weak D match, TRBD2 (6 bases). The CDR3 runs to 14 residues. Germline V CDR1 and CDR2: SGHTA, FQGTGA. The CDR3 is CASGLAEGKETQYF. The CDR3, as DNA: TGTGCCAGCGGCTTAGCGGAGGGGAAAGAGACCCAGTACTTC.

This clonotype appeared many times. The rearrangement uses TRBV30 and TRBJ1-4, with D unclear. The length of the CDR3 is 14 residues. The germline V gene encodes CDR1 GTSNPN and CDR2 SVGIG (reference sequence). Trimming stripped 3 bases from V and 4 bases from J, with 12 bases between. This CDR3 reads CAWRISGSNEKLFF. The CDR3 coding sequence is TGTGCCTGGAGAATCTCAGGAAGTAATGAAAAACTGTTTTTT. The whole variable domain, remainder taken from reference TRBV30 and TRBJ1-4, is SQTIHQWPATLVQPVGSPLSLECTVEGTSNPNLYWYRQAAGRGLQLLFYSVGIGQISSEVPQNLSASRPQDRQFILSSKKLLLSDSGFYLCAWRISGSNEKLFFGSGTQLSVL.

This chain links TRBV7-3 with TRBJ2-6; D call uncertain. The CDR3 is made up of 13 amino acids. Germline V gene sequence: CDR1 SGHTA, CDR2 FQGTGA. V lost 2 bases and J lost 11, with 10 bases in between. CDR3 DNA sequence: TGTGCCAGCAGCTTAGACGGCCCCCACGTCCTGACTTTC. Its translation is CASSLDGPHVLTF.

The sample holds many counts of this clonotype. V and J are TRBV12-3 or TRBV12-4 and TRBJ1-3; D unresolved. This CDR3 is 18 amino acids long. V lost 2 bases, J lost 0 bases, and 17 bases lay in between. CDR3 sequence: CASSLFGYRTSSGNTIYF. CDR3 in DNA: TGTGCCAGCAGTTTATTCGGTTACAGAACAAGCTCTGGAAACACCATATATTTT.